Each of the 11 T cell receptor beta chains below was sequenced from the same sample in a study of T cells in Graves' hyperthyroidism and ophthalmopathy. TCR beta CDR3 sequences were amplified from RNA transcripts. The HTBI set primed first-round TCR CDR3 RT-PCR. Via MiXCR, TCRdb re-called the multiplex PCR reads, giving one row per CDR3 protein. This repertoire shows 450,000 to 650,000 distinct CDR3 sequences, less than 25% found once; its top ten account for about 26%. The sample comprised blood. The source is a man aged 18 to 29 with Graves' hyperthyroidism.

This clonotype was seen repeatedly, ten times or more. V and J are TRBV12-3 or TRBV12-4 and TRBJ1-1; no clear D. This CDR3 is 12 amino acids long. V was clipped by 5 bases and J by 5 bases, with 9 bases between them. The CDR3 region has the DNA TGTGCCAGCAGTCCCGGACCAACTGAAGCTTTCTTT. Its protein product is CASSPGPTEAFF.

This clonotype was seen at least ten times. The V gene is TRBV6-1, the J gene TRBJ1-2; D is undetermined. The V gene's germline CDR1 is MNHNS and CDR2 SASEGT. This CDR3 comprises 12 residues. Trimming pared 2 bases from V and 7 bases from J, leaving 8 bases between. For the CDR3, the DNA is TGTGCCAGCAGTGAACAGAGATTTGGCTACACCTTC. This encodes CASSEQRFGYTF.

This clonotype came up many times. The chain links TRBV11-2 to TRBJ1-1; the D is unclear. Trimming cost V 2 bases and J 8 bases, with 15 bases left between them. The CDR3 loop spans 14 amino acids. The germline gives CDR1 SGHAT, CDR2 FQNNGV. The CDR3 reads CASSLRGFEDEAFF. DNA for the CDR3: TGTGCCAGCAGCTTACGTGGGTTCGAGGACGAAGCTTTCTTT.

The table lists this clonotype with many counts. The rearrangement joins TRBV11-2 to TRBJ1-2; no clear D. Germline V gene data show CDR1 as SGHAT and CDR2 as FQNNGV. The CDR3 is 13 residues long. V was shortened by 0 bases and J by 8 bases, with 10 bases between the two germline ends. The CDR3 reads CASSLDWTGGYTF. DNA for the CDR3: TGTGCCAGCAGCTTAGACTGGACGGGAGGCTACACCTTC.

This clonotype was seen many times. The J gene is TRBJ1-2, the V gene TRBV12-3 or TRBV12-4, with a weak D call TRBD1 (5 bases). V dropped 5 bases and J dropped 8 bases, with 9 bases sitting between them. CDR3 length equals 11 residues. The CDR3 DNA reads TGTGCCAGCAGTCGGGGCGCCGGCTACACCTTC. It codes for CASSRGAGYTF.

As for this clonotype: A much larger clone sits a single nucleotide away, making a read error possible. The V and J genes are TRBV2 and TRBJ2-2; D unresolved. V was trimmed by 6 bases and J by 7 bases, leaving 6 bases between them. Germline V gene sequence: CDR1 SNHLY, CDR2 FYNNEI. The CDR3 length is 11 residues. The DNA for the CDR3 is TGTGCCAGCAGGTACAGCGGGGAGCTGTTTTTT. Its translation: CASRYSGELFF.

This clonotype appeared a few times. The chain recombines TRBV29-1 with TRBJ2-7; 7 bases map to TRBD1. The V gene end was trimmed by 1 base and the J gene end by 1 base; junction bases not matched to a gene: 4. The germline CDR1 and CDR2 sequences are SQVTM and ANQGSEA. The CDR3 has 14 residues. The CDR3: CSVEAGTVSYEQYF. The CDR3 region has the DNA TGCAGCGTTGAAGCCGGGACAGTTTCCTACGAGCAGTACTTC.

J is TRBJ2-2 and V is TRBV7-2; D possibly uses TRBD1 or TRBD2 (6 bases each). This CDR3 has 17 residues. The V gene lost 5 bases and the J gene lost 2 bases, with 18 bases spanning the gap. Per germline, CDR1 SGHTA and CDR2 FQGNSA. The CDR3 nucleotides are TGTGCCAGCAGCCCCCTCGGGGGCGGGGCAAACACCGGGGAGCTGTTTTTT. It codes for CASSPLGGGANTGELFF.

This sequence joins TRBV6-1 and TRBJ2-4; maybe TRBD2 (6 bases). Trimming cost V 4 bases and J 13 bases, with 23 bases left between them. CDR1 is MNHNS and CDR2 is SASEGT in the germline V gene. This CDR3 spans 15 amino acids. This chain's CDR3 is CASSAGGLGKNRQYF. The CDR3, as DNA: TGTGCCAGCAGTGCTGGGGGACTGGGCAAAAACAGGCAGTACTTC.

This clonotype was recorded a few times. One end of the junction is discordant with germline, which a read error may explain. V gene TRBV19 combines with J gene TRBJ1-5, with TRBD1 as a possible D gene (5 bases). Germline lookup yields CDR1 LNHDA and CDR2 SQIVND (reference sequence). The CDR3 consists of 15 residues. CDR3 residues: CASSYGGEGNQSQHF. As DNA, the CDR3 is TGTGCCAGTAGTTACGGGGGAGAAGGCAATCAGTCCCAGCATTTT.

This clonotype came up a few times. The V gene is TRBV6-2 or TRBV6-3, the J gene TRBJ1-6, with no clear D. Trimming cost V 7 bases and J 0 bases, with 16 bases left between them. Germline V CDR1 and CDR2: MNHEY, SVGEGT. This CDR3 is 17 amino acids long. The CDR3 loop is CASTVPPAGSYNSPLHF. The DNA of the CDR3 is TGTGCCAGCACCGTACCCCCGGCGGGCTCCTATAATTCACCCCTCCACTTT.